This TCR beta chain was recorded in a study of T-cell reconstitution after alpha-beta-depleted transplantation in children. This clonotype appeared a few times. Unique molecular identifiers were incorporated when the TCRbeta library was constructed. A single record per CDR3 protein comes from TCRdb applying MiXCR to the PCR reads. The table has 450,000 to 600,000 distinct CDR3 sequences, approximately 29% seen once. Per germline, CDR1 DFQATT and CDR2 SNEGSKA (reference sequence). V gave up 3 bases and J gave up 4 bases; unmatched junction bases: 6. CDR3 size: 15 residues. The sequence was obtained from a human donor who donated a stem cell graft to a child with aplastic anemia. The chain joins TRBV20-1 to TRBJ2-1, with 10 bases fitting TRBD2. The sequenced sample was PBMCs from the stem cell graft donor, obtained from the stem cell graft. CDR3: CSASLGLAIYNEQFF. CDR3 nucleotides: TGCAGTGCTAGTCTGGGACTAGCGATATACAATGAGCAGTTCTTC.